The 28 T cell receptor beta chains reported below all come from one sample, sequenced in a study of beta chain features in type 1 diabetes. The investigators reverse transcribed all of the isolated RNA, so they sequenced expressed TCRB transcripts. TCRdb's copy holds only in-frame clones and misses some; the assay was immunoSEQ multiplex PCR. Here the sample spans hundreds of thousands of clones, 68% being singletons. The sample taken for sequencing was naive CD4+ T cells from blood. The receptors were gathered from a man aged 25-45 years in good health.

This clone appeared a single time. The chain carries TRBV20-1 and TRBJ2-5; 8 bases agree with TRBD2. CDR3 size: 10 residues. Per germline, CDR1 DFQATT and CDR2 SNEGSKA (reference sequence). Trimming removed 6 bases from V and 10 bases from J; junction bases left unmatched: 4. The CDR3 nucleotides are TGCAGTGCCACGCGGGAGGACCAGTACTTC. It specifies CSATREDQYF.

The CDR3 sequence is CASSFGIPNEQFF. The DNA of the CDR3 is TGTGCCAGCAGCTTTGGGATACCGAATGAGCAGTTCTTC. This sequence joins TRBV5-4 and TRBJ2-1; D gene unclear. Germline V gene sequence: CDR1 SGHNT, CDR2 YYREEE (reference sequence). The V end lost 2 bases, the J end lost 7 bases, and 10 bases lay between the germline ends. The CDR3 has 13 residues.

This chain uses TRBV7-9 with TRBJ1-5, with no clear D. The CDR3 contains 12 residues. Trimming pared 1 base from V and 6 bases from J, leaving 4 bases between. The germline CDR1 and CDR2 sequences are SEHNR and FQNEAQ (reference sequence). The CDR3 region has the DNA TGTGCCAGCAGCTTAGGGACTCAGCCCCAGCATTTT. The encoded protein is CASSLGTQPQHF.

The chain employs TRBV30 and TRBJ1-2, with 7 bases that match TRBD1. The germline gives CDR1 GTSNPN, CDR2 SVGIG (reference sequence). The CDR3 extends over 14 amino acids. Germline trimming cut 2 bases from V and 4 bases from J; bases unmatched to any gene: 7. The CDR3 loop reads CAWSPTGTAYGYTF. The CDR3 coding sequence is TGTGCCTGGAGTCCGACCGGGACAGCCTATGGCTACACCTTC.

The genes are TRBV29-1 and TRBJ2-3; 7 nucleotides match TRBD2. Germline CDR1 and CDR2: SQVTM and ANQGSEA. The CDR3 has 16 residues. The V segment lost 2 bases and the J segment 4 bases; nucleotides outside the gene matches: 12. As DNA, the CDR3 is TGCAGCGTTGAATCCCAGACTAGCCCGAGGGCAGATACGCAGTATTTT. Its translation is CSVESQTSPRADTQYF.

This clone appeared a single time. This sequence joins TRBV2 and TRBJ2-5; tentatively, D is TRBD1 (5 bases). Germline V CDR1 and CDR2: SNHLY, FYNNEI. The CDR3 contains 15 residues. V shed 10 bases and J shed 4 bases, with 22 bases lying between them. DNA for the CDR3: TGTGCCACCTCGATGCGTGGACACAGGAGAGAGACCCAGTACTTC. Its translation is CATSMRGHRRETQYF. Looking up the rest from reference TRBV2 and TRBJ2-5 gives the full variable domain: EPEVTQTPSHQVTQMGQEVILRCVPISNHLYFYWYRQILGQKVEFLVSFYNNEISEKSEIFDDQFSVERPDGSNFTLKIRSTKLEDSAMYFCATSMRGHRRETQYFGPGTRLLVL.

This clone was seen a handful of times. The J gene is TRBJ2-7, the V gene TRBV29-1; perhaps TRBD2 as D (5 bases). Deletions cut 7 bases from V and 2 bases from J, with 21 bases between. This CDR3 region has 15 residues. Germline CDR1 reads SQVTM; CDR2 reads ANQGSEA. CDR3 protein: CSAEGDPGGPYEQYF. Here the CDR3 DNA reads TGCAGCGCCGAGGGCGACCCCGGAGGTCCCTACGAGCAGTACTTC.

This clone has a single count. The CDR3 sequence: CASNTSGRRADTQYF. The CDR3 DNA sequence: TGTGCCAGCAACACCAGCGGGAGGCGGGCAGATACGCAGTATTTT. V is TRBV28 and J is TRBJ2-3; 9 bases align to TRBD2. The CDR3 sequence is 15 residues long. Germline-derived CDR1 and CDR2 are MDHEN and SYDVKM. V lost 7 bases to trimming and J lost 4 bases; unmatched junction nucleotides: 9.

This chain connects TRBV7-2 to TRBJ2-5; D possibly matches TRBD1 or TRBD2 (5 bases each). The CDR3 is 14 residues long. Germline V gene data show CDR1 as SGHTA and CDR2 as FQGNSA. Trimming stripped 1 base from V and 7 bases from J, with 13 bases between. CDR3 sequence: CASSLGQPAGTQYF. CDR3 nucleotides: TGTGCCAGCAGCTTAGGACAGCCCGCGGGGACCCAGTACTTC.

The V call is TRBV28, the J call TRBJ2-1; D not certain. Trimming stripped 6 bases from V and 8 bases from J, with 14 bases between. The CDR3 has 13 residues. Germline V gives CDR1 MDHEN, CDR2 SYDVKM. In nucleotides, the CDR3 is TGTGCCAGCAGACCGGGCCCTCTTTATGAGCAGTTCTTC. This encodes CASRPGPLYEQFF.

The chain carries TRBV5-1 and TRBJ2-7; 7 bases fit TRBD2. Germline V lookup: CDR1 SGHRS, CDR2 YFSETQ. The trim removed 2 bases at V and 2 bases at J, leaving 4 bases unmatched. CDR3 size: 14 residues. The CDR3 protein is CASSFRAGTYEQYF. The CDR3 coding sequence is TGCGCCAGCAGCTTCCGAGCGGGGACCTACGAGCAGTACTTC.

The chain has TRBV29-1 and TRBJ1-1, with TRBD1 as a possible D gene (5 bases). The CDR3 is 14 amino acids. Trimming removed 0 bases from V and 4 bases from J, with 12 bases in between. CDR1 SQVTM and CDR2 ANQGSEA come from the germline V gene. CDR3 sequence (DNA): TGCAGCGTTGAAGATCTGAGGGGAGGCACTGAAGCTTTCTTT. This codes for CSVEDLRGGTEAFF.

The rearrangement uses TRBV13 and TRBJ2-1, with 10 bases matching TRBD2. The CDR3 has 16 residues. In germline, CDR1 is PRHDT, CDR2 FYEKMQ (reference sequence). J was trimmed by 8 bases and V by 0 bases; bases with no gene match: 7. The CDR3 coding sequence is TGTGCCAGCAGCTTAGGGTCCAGCGGGAGGGCCCATGAGCAGTTCTTC. This translates into CASSLGSSGRAHEQFF. The entire variable domain, with the rest obtained from reference TRBV13 and TRBJ2-1, is as follows: AAGVIQSPRHLIKEKRETATLKCYPIPRHDTVYWYQQGPGQDPQFLISFYEKMQSDKGSIPDRFSAQQFSDYHSELNMSSLELGDSALYFCASSLGSSGRAHEQFFGPGTRLTVL.

This clone was detected once. The V and J genes are TRBV7-8 and TRBJ2-7; 9 bases map to TRBD2. Per germline, CDR1 SGHVS and CDR2 FQNEAQ. With 1 base clipped from V and 8 bases from J, the junction kept 12 bases outside the gene matches. This CDR3 comprises 16 residues. For the CDR3, the DNA is TGTGCCAGCAGCTTAGAGGCGGGGGGGCGCCGGTGGAAGCAGTACTTC. Amino acid sequence: CASSLEAGGRRWKQYF.

The chain couples TRBV9 to TRBJ2-3; TRBD2 aligns across 8 bases. The trim removed 4 bases at V and 4 bases at J, leaving 8 bases unmatched. Germline values: CDR1 SGDLS, CDR2 YYNGEE. This CDR3 has 15 residues. CDR3 in DNA: TGTGCCAGCAGCATCAGCGGGAGTAGGGCAGATACGCAGTATTTT. This gives the protein CASSISGSRADTQYF.

Turning to this clone: A read error may produce the germline difference seen at one junction end. V and J are TRBV30 and TRBJ2-7; 10 nucleotides match TRBD2. The CDR3 has 11 amino acids. Per the germline V gene, CDR1 is GTSNPN and CDR2 is SVGIG (reference sequence). CDR3 coding DNA: TGTGCCTGGAGGGCTAGCGGGAGTACTTCCTTC. Translating it yields CAWRASGSTSF.

A word on this clone: Other DNA sequences in the same sample also yield this CDR3. DNA for the CDR3: TGTGCCAGCTCACCCTTACAGGGAACCTACGAGCAGTACTTC. This sequence encodes CASSPLQGTYEQYF. V usage is TRBV18 and J usage is TRBJ2-7, with D possibly TRBD1 on 6 matching bases. CDR3 length: 14 residues. V gave up 3 bases and J gave up 2 bases, with 11 bases separating them. CDR1 is KGHSH and CDR2 is LQKENI in the germline V gene.

This clone was detected only a few times. The V gene is TRBV18, the J gene TRBJ2-5, with a weak D call TRBD2 (6 bases). Trimming left V 3 bases short and J 4 bases short, with 6 bases between. CDR1 and CDR2 (germline): KGHSH, LQKENI. This CDR3 comprises 12 residues. CDR3 coding DNA: TGTGCCAGCTCACCGGGAGGAGAGACCCAGTACTTC. Protein: CASSPGGETQYF.

This sequence joins TRBV30 and TRBJ1-4; D is ambiguous. This CDR3 has 13 amino acids. Germline assignment: CDR1 GTSNPN and CDR2 SVGIG (reference sequence). Trimming cost V 2 bases and J 8 bases, with 12 bases left between them. Written as DNA, the CDR3 is TGTGCCTGGAGTAGAACACAGCGAGAAAAACTGTTTTTT. It specifies CAWSRTQREKLFF.

The chain links TRBV29-1 to TRBJ1-2; 9 nucleotides align to TRBD1. The CDR3 runs 14 residues. V shed 1 base, J shed 7 bases, and the junction held 7 bases outside the gene matches. Germline V gives CDR1 SQVTM, CDR2 ANQGSEA. The DNA of the CDR3 is TGCAGCGTTGAAGCTATCGGGACAGGGTCTGGCTACACCTTC. As protein: CSVEAIGTGSGYTF.

The rearrangement uses TRBV30 and TRBJ2-2; TRBD2 is a possible D gene (5 bases). The germline V and J ends were trimmed by 4 bases and 2 bases, with 8 bases remaining between them. The CDR3 is 13 amino acids. Per the germline V gene, CDR1 is GTSNPN and CDR2 is SVGIG (reference sequence). The CDR3 reads CAWKAGNTGELFF. The CDR3 coding sequence is TGTGCCTGGAAGGCGGGCAACACCGGGGAGCTGTTTTTT. The entire variable domain, with the rest obtained from reference TRBV30 and TRBJ2-2, is as follows: SQTIHQWPATLVQPVGSPLSLECTVEGTSNPNLYWYRQAAGRGLQLLFYSVGIGQISSEVPQNLSASRPQDRQFILSSKKLLLSDSGFYLCAWKAGNTGELFFGEGSRLTVL.

The gene calls are TRBV7-9 and TRBJ2-3, with 11 bases aligning to TRBD2. Germline CDR1 reads SEHNR; CDR2 reads FQNEAQ (reference sequence). Trimming removed 4 bases from V and 6 bases from J; junction bases left unmatched: 6. The CDR3 is made up of 15 amino acids. CDR3 loop: CASSSRLAGWDTQYF. DNA for the CDR3: TGTGCCAGCAGCTCTCGACTAGCGGGATGGGATACGCAGTATTTT.

V is TRBV27 and J is TRBJ2-3; D is undetermined. The CDR3 has 15 amino acids. Germline loops: CDR1 MNHEY, CDR2 SMNVEV (reference sequence). V was pared by 3 bases and J by 1 base, with 11 bases between. CDR3 sequence reads: CASSFGFGGTDTQYF. CDR3 coding DNA: TGTGCCAGCAGTTTCGGGTTTGGAGGCACAGATACGCAGTATTTT.

V usage is TRBV5-4 and J usage is TRBJ2-7; no firm D call. Germline-derived CDR1 and CDR2 are SGHNT and YYREEE (reference sequence). Trimming shortened V by 2 bases and J by 0 bases, and 9 bases separated the two germline ends. The CDR3 is made up of 14 amino acids. CDR3 DNA: TGTGCCAGCAGCTTTGTGGGAAGCTCCTACGAGCAGTACTTC. It is translated as CASSFVGSSYEQYF.

The J gene is TRBJ2-4, the V gene TRBV28; D gene unclear. Trimming took 4 bases from V and 5 from J, leaving 6 bases between them. The CDR3 is 12 residues long. Per the germline V gene, CDR1 is MDHEN and CDR2 is SYDVKM. This CDR3 is CASSSGENIQYF. The CDR3 DNA sequence: TGTGCCAGCAGTTCCGGTGAAAACATTCAGTACTTC.

This clone showed up just a few times. The gene calls are TRBV7-2 and TRBJ2-1, with D tentatively TRBD2 (5 bases). The V end was cut by 4 bases, the J end by 5 bases, with 15 bases between. The CDR3 consists of 15 residues. CDR1 and CDR2 (germline): SGHTA, FQGNSA. For the CDR3, the DNA is TGTGCCAGCAGCTCCGGAGGCAGAAGCGACAATGAGCAGTTCTTC. Residues: CASSSGGRSDNEQFF.

The chain is built from TRBV30 and TRBJ1-1; a possible D gene is TRBD1 (6 bases). The V end was cut by 7 bases, the J end by 0 bases, with 12 bases between. Per the germline V gene, CDR1 is GTSNPN and CDR2 is SVGIG (reference sequence). The CDR3 length is 13 residues. In DNA, the CDR3 is TGTGCCTTTTTCAGGGGCATGAACACTGAAGCTTTCTTT. This sequence encodes CAFFRGMNTEAFF.

V gene TRBV27 combines with J gene TRBJ2-5; D may correspond to TRBD1 or TRBD2 (5 bases each). Germline values: CDR1 MNHEY, CDR2 SMNVEV (reference sequence). With 4 bases removed from V and 2 bases from J, the gap between germline ends came to 11 bases. This CDR3 spans 14 amino acids. The CDR3 loop reads CASSSNWGQETQYF. Written as DNA, the CDR3 is TGTGCCAGCAGTTCCAACTGGGGGCAAGAGACCCAGTACTTC.